This T cell receptor (beta chain) was sequenced for a study of cytomegalovirus exposure and HLA in healthy donors. Study as a whole: Earlier work reported around 110 million unique TCR beta sequences from about 180 million T cells.

A note on this clone: What it binds is unknown.

This CDR3 has 15 amino acids. Germline V gene lookup returns CDR1 SGHAT and CDR2 FQNNGV. Trimming cost V 4 bases and J 7 bases, with 17 bases left between them. Primers: 60 Vbeta forward and 13 Jbeta reverse. Sequencing used immunoSEQ multiplex PCR; TCRdb keeps in-frame clones, though not all of them. The sample yields nearly 95,000 clones, about 8% seen once. Study-wide findings and caveats: Association of a missense DCLRE1C variant with TCR beta V- and J-gene trimming was reported in a later analysis. There were some V segments, including TRBV6-2 and TRBV6-3, excluded as indistinguishable. Later on, an analysis showed TCR association rates differing by HLA locus, with DRB1 the most and HLA-C the fewest.

Sequenced sample: PBMCs. The receptor was isolated from a man in his fifties in good health and CMV-seronegative. The rearrangement links TRBV11-2 to TRBJ2-1; no clear D gene. The CDR3 loop reads CASSSSITVLNEQFF. The CDR3 DNA sequence: TGTGCCAGCAGCTCGAGCATCACAGTTCTGAATGAGCAGTTCTTC.